Listed below are T cell receptor beta chains from one sample, sequenced in a study of blood T cell repertoires in COVID-19. The data were produced by immunoSEQ multiplex PCR, yet TCRdb's version contains in-frame clones alone and is incomplete. Here the sample spans 500,000 to 600,000 clones, around 90% being singletons. Source material: peripheral blood. Every receptor here comes from a woman in her fifties or sixties with COVID-19, enrolled during active disease. Both conserved end residues are part of each CDR3. The D gene is left open where the match is weak. Size is omitted from some rows. Given values are once, few, many or a class for expanded clones.

V,size,J,D,DNA,CDR3
TRBV6-1,few,TRBJ1-5,TRBD1,TGTGCCAGCAGTGAAGCTCCGCAGGGACAGTCCCATAATCAGCCCCAGCATTTT,CASSEAPQGQSHNQPQHF
TRBV2,-,TRBJ1-1,-,TGTGCCAGCAGCGCATCCCCAGGAGAAGCTTTCTTT,CASSASPGEAFF
TRBV2,-,TRBJ2-1,-,TGTGCCAGCAGTGGGGGTATTCGAGGGAGCTCCTACAATGAGCAGTTCTTC,CASSGGIRGSSYNEQFF
TRBV18,-,TRBJ2-1,TRBD1,TGTGCCAGCTCACCGGGACAGCTTCACAATGAGCAGTTCTTC,CASSPGQLHNEQFF
TRBV5-1,few,TRBJ2-7,TRBD2,TGCGCCAGCAGCTTGGGACTAGCGGCCTACAGCGTCGAGCAGTACTTC,CASSLGLAAYSVEQYF
TRBV30,-,TRBJ1-6,TRBD1,TGTGCCTGGAGACACCCCGGGACAGTTTATAATTCACCCCTCCACTTT,CAWRHPGTVYNSPLHF
TRBV11-2,-,TRBJ1-5,-,TGTGCCAGCAGCTTAAATAGTGGTCCGAATCAGCCCCAGCATTTT,CASSLNSGPNQPQHF
TRBV6-5,-,TRBJ1-5,-,TGTGCCAGCAGTTACTCGGGGCCAGCTAGCAATCAGCCCCAGCATTTT,CASSYSGPASNQPQHF
TRBV19,-,TRBJ1-2,TRBD1,TGTGCCAGTCAAGGGACAGGGGGACAACGAAATGGCTACACCTTC,CASQGTGGQRNGYTF
TRBV25-1,-,TRBJ1-2,TRBD1,TGTGCCAGCAGTGAATATAGGACAGGGGATGGGGATGGCTACACCTTC,CASSEYRTGDGDGYTF
TRBV27,-,TRBJ1-2,TRBD1,TGTGCCAGCAGCTACAACTCAGGGGGCGCGGGATACACCTTC,CASSYNSGGAGYTF
TRBV27,-,TRBJ2-7,-,TGTGCCAGCAGTACACCCTCGTGGAGGGGTTACTACGAGCAGTACTTC,CASSTPSWRGYYEQYF
TRBV19,-,TRBJ2-2,-,TGTGCCAGTAGTATAGATCATCAGGGTCGGTTGACCGGGGAGCTGTTTTTT,CASSIDHQGRLTGELFF
TRBV19,-,TRBJ1-5,-,TGTGCCAGTAGTATAGTAACTAATCAGCCCCAGCATTTT,CASSIVTNQPQHF
TRBV5-5,-,TRBJ2-1,TRBD1,TGTGCCAGCAGCCTCGGACAGGGTGTGGACAATGAGCAGTTCTTC,CASSLGQGVDNEQFF
TRBV2,-,TRBJ2-7,TRBD1,TGTGCCAGCACCCGGGACAGATTCTACGAGCAGTACTTC,CASTRDRFYEQYF
TRBV7-2,few,TRBJ1-3,-,TGTGCCAGCAGCCTAGGACTCTCTGGAAACACCATATATTTT,CASSLGLSGNTIYF
TRBV30,-,TRBJ1-3,-,TGTGCCTGGAGTGTTCTCGGGAGAAACACCATATATTTT,CAWSVLGRNTIYF
TRBV11-2,-,TRBJ2-5,-,TGTGCCAGCAGCTTGGTTTTCAGGGGCGGAAAAGAGACCCAGTACTTC,CASSLVFRGGKETQYF
TRBV21-1,-,TRBJ1-2,-,TGTGCCAGCAGCAAAAGGAGGGTAGATGGCTACACCTTC,CASSKRRVDGYTF
TRBV4-1,-,TRBJ2-7,TRBD1,TGCGCCAGCAGAACCGGGACAGGGCCCTACGAGCAGTACTTC,CASRTGTGPYEQYF
TRBV19,-,TRBJ1-5,TRBD1,TGTGCCAGTAGAAAATCACCGACAGGGTTCAATCAGCCCCAGCATTTT,CASRKSPTGFNQPQHF
TRBV2,-,TRBJ1-6,-,TGTGCCATTCTAGGGGGGGGTCTCCCGGTCCGATATAATTCACCCCTCCACTTT,CAILGGGLPVRYNSPLHF
TRBV5-1,-,TRBJ2-7,-,TGCGCCAGCAGCTTGGTTGCGGCCGACAGGCCCCTCTCCTACGAGCAGTACTTC,CASSLVAADRPLSYEQYF
TRBV7-8,once,TRBJ2-7,-,TGTGCCAGCAGCCCGGACAGTGGGGGCTACGAGCAGTACTTC,CASSPDSGGYEQYF
TRBV19,-,TRBJ1-6,-,TGTGCCAGTAGTACCCAGGGAACTCAAGATTCACCCCTCCACTTT,CASSTQGTQDSPLHF
TRBV19,-,TRBJ1-2,-,TGTGCCAGTAGTATAGGGAATCGAGGCGGTGGCTACACCTTC,CASSIGNRGGGYTF
TRBV7-2,-,TRBJ2-7,-,TGTGCCAGCAGCTTACAGACAGGTAGCTCCTACGAGCAGTACTTC,CASSLQTGSSYEQYF
TRBV24-1,-,TRBJ1-5,-,TGTGCCACCAGTGATTTAGACTCGTTGGCAGAGTCCAATCAGCCCCAGCATTTT,CATSDLDSLAESNQPQHF
TRBV15,-,TRBJ1-1,TRBD1,TGTGCCACCACCTCGGGGGACAGGGATGAAACTGAAGCTTTCTTT,CATTSGDRDETEAFF
TRBV27,-,TRBJ1-2,-,TGTGCCAGCAGTTTATCCCCCGGTAGACCTGAGGCCCTTTATGGCTACACCTTC,CASSLSPGRPEALYGYTF
TRBV7-9,-,TRBJ2-1,-,TGTGCCAGCAGCTCGGTAGCGAGCAATTCCTACAATGAGCAGTTCTTC,CASSSVASNSYNEQFF
TRBV2,-,TRBJ2-7,-,TGTGCCAGCAGTGGGGAGAGAGACGAGCAGTACTTC,CASSGERDEQYF
TRBV19,few,TRBJ1-4,TRBD1,TGTGCCAGTAGTGTGAGACAGGGCCTAAGGGAGGAAAAACTGTTTTTT,CASSVRQGLREEKLFF
TRBV7-8,-,TRBJ1-3,-,TGTGCCAGCAGAACGAGCTCTGGAAACACCATATATTTT,CASRTSSGNTIYF
TRBV5-1,once,TRBJ1-5,-,TGCGCCAGCAGCAGCAGGGCAGCTGCCAATCAGCCCCAGCATTTT,CASSSRAAANQPQHF
TRBV19,-,TRBJ1-1,TRBD1,TGTGCCAGTAGCACGGTACAGGGGAAGAACACTGAAGCTTTCTTT,CASSTVQGKNTEAFF
TRBV18,-,TRBJ2-2,-,TGTGCCAGCTCACCGAGGGCGGATCGCACCGGGGAGCTGTTTTTT,CASSPRADRTGELFF
TRBV6-5,-,TRBJ2-7,TRBD2,TGTGCCAGCGGAATCGGGGGGGCAGTTAACGAGCAGTACTTC,CASGIGGAVNEQYF
TRBV6-5,once,TRBJ1-5,TRBD1,TGTGCCAGCAGTTTGGGACAGGGGAGACAGCCCCAGCATTTT,CASSLGQGRQPQHF
TRBV7-9,-,TRBJ1-1,-,TGTGCCAGCAGCTTAGCGGCCGGGGTCAACACTGAAGCTTTCTTT,CASSLAAGVNTEAFF
TRBV7-9,-,TRBJ2-7,TRBD1,TGTGCCAGCAGCCTGAGACGCGGACAGGCCCCCTACGAGCAGTACTTC,CASSLRRGQAPYEQYF
TRBV12-5,-,TRBJ2-3,-,TGTGCTAGTGGATCAGGACTAACTAGCACAGATACGCAGTATTTT,CASGSGLTSTDTQYF
TRBV7-8,-,TRBJ1-1,-,TGTGCCAGCAGCTTATCTAGGCAGACTGAAGCTTTCTTT,CASSLSRQTEAFF
TRBV19,-,TRBJ1-2,TRBD1,TGTGCCAGTAGTACTCCCGGGACAGGGCTCTATGGCTACACCTTC,CASSTPGTGLYGYTF
TRBV27,-,TRBJ2-7,TRBD2,TGTGCCAGCGCTTTGTGGGCGGGAGACTCCTACGAGCAGTACTTC,CASALWAGDSYEQYF
TRBV10-3,-,TRBJ2-3,TRBD1,TGTGCCATCAGTGACACCATTCGACAGGGGAGGAACACAGATACGCAGTATTTT,CAISDTIRQGRNTDTQYF
TRBV6-5,-,TRBJ1-1,-,TGTGCCAGCAGTTACCCCGGAGGAGTAATTGGTTTT,CASSYPGGVIGF
TRBV5-1,-,TRBJ2-3,TRBD2,TGCGCCAGCAGCTTGGAGGGACTAGCGGGGGGGCGGCAAGATACGCAGTATTTT,CASSLEGLAGGRQDTQYF
TRBV4-1,-,TRBJ2-7,-,TGCGCCAGCAGCCAAGAGATGGCCGCGGGGACTCAACCGCTGGAGCAGTACTTC,CASSQEMAAGTQPLEQYF
TRBV2,-,TRBJ2-5,-,TGTGCCAGCAGTCCTTCGCCGGGTGAGAAGACCCAGTACTTC,CASSPSPGEKTQYF
TRBV7-9,once,TRBJ1-1,-,TGTGCCAGCAGCGACATTAACACTGAAGCTTTCTTT,CASSDINTEAFF
TRBV11-2,once,TRBJ1-4,-,TGTGCCAGCAGCCCATACAGTACCCTTAATGAAAAACTGTTTTTT,CASSPYSTLNEKLFF
TRBV3-1/TRBV3-2,-,TRBJ1-2,-,TGTGCCAGCAGCTTCCTAATGGGGCCCTATGGCTACACCTTC,CASSFLMGPYGYTF
TRBV7-9,-,TRBJ2-7,-,TGTGCCAGCAGTGGGCCTATGGACATCTCCTACGAGCAGTACTTC,CASSGPMDISYEQYF
TRBV24-1,-,TRBJ1-1,-,TGTGCCACCAGTGATACCGGCGGGGGGAAAACTGAAGCTTTCTTT,CATSDTGGGKTEAFF
TRBV5-8,-,TRBJ1-1,-,TGTGCCAGCAGCTGGGCCGGGGGGAACACTGAAGCTTTCTTT,CASSWAGGNTEAFF
TRBV12-5,-,TRBJ1-5,TRBD1,TGTGCTAGTGCCGGACAGGGGTATCTTTCTAATCAGCCCCAGCATTTT,CASAGQGYLSNQPQHF
TRBV6-5,-,TRBJ1-2,-,TGTGCCAGCAGTTTTGACAACCGGGGCTATGGCTACACCTTC,CASSFDNRGYGYTF
TRBV28,-,TRBJ1-5,-,TGTGCCAGCACTTCGACAGTCCTCAATCAGCCCCAGCATTTT,CASTSTVLNQPQHF